Below are 26 T cell receptor beta chains sequenced from a single sample in a study of glioma-infiltrating T cells after dendritic cell vaccination. This table comes from immunoSEQ multiplex PCR, and its TCRdb copy is limited to in-frame clones, with some not included. The sample holds tens of thousands of clones, approximately 80% seen once. Specimen: blood, collected before dendritic cell vaccination. The receptors shown here come from a human donor with glioblastoma.

J is TRBJ2-1 and V is TRBV5-4, with a weak D call TRBD1 (5 bases). From germline, CDR1 is SGHNT and CDR2 YYREEE (reference sequence). The ends were cut back, 5 bases at V and 8 bases at J, with 14 bases in the middle. CDR3 size: 13 residues. DNA for the CDR3: TGTGCCAGCAGTGCCCGGACACACGATGAGCAGTTCTTC. This sequence encodes CASSARTHDEQFF.

V is TRBV5-1 and J is TRBJ1-1; D is perhaps TRBD1 (5 bases). The V gene's germline CDR1 is SGHRS and CDR2 YFSETQ. V dropped 0 bases and J dropped 5 bases, with 11 bases sitting between them. There are 14 residues in the CDR3. DNA of the CDR3: TGCGCCAGCAGCTTGGCTGCAGGGTTTACTGAAGCTTTCTTT. It codes for CASSLAAGFTEAFF.

This sequence joins TRBV10-1 and TRBJ2-4, with D maybe TRBD2 (6 bases). Germline V gene data show CDR1 as WNHNN and CDR2 as SYGVQD (reference sequence). This CDR3 is built from 15 residues. V was clipped by 0 bases and J by 8 bases, with 14 bases between them. CDR3 loop: CASSESRGNKDIQYF. CDR3 in DNA: TGCGCCAGCAGTGAGTCCCGCGGGAATAAGGACATTCAGTACTTC.

The V gene is TRBV5-1, the J gene TRBJ1-2; 7 nucleotides agree with TRBD1. From germline, CDR1 is SGHRS and CDR2 YFSETQ. This CDR3 is built from 14 residues. The ends lost 3 bases at V and 8 bases at J; junction bases unmatched: 10. The CDR3 here is CASSSSDRLGGYTF. CDR3 in DNA: TGCGCCAGCAGCTCGTCGGACAGGCTGGGGGGCTACACCTTC.

J is TRBJ2-6 and V is TRBV11-3, with 7 positions matching TRBD1. V dropped 4 bases and J dropped 2; count of bases not matched to a gene: 5. The germline V gene has CDR1 SGHNT and CDR2 YENEEA. This CDR3 region has 16 residues. The CDR3, as DNA: TGTGCCAGCAGCTCCCACAGGGGACCTGGGGCCAACGTCCTGACTTTC. Translated: CASSSHRGPGANVLTF.

Turning to this clone: A read error may produce the germline difference seen at one junction end. The chain recombines TRBV4-1 with TRBJ1-4, with no clear D. This CDR3 spans 15 amino acids. Germline-derived CDR1 and CDR2 are MGHRA and YSYEKL. The CDR3 DNA follows: TGTGCCAGCAGCCAAGACCGAGTAACTAATGAAAAACTGTTTTTT. It yields the protein CASSQDRVTNEKLFF.

The V call is TRBV11-2, the J call TRBJ1-1; D is uncertain. Trimming cost V 6 bases and J 3 bases, with 23 bases left between them. The germline CDR1 and CDR2 sequences are SGHAT and FQNNGV. The CDR3 loop spans 17 amino acids. The CDR3 DNA follows: TGTGCCAGCAGGACCATTCGGGGTGGGAATAAGGACACTGAAGCTTTCTTT. It codes for CASRTIRGGNKDTEAFF.

The CDR3 DNA is TGTGCCAGCAGCCAGAACACGGGGAAAGAAAAACTGTTTTTT. It yields the protein CASSQNTGKEKLFF. The chain recombines TRBV14 with TRBJ1-4, with unresolved D. CDR3 length equals 14 residues. Trimming took off 3 bases at V and 8 bases at J, with 13 bases between the two ends. The V gene's germline CDR1 is SGHDN and CDR2 FVKESK.

This chain uses TRBV7-3 with TRBJ2-6, with no clear D. The CDR3 loop spans 14 amino acids. Germline CDR1 is SGHTA and CDR2 is FQGTGA. V lost 4 bases and J 2 bases, leaving 6 bases between the germline ends. CDR3 in DNA: TGTGCCAGCAGCTCCCTCCCTGGGGCCAACGTCCTGACTTTC. Its protein is CASSSLPGANVLTF.

V is TRBV7-2 and J is TRBJ1-3, with 7 positions matching TRBD1. The junction had 8 bases not matched to a gene; V was cut back by 4 bases and J by 2 bases. Germline CDR1 reads SGHTA; CDR2 reads FQGNSA. CDR3 size: 16 residues. CDR3 sequence (DNA): TGTGCCAGCAGCTCGGGGCCGGGACAGCCTGGAAACACCATATATTTT. Its protein is CASSSGPGQPGNTIYF. Together with reference TRBV7-2 and TRBJ1-3, the CDR3 gives the full variable domain: GAGVSQSPSNKVTEKGKDVELRCDPISGHTALYWYRQSLGQGLEFLIYFQGNSAPDKSGLPSDRFSAERTGGSVSTLTIQRTQQEDSAVYLCASSSGPGQPGNTIYFGEGSWLTVV.

The J gene is TRBJ2-3, the V gene TRBV6-1; TRBD2 matches at 8 bases. This CDR3 comprises 15 residues. V lost 5 bases to trimming and J lost 5 bases; unmatched junction nucleotides: 9. Germline V lookup: CDR1 MNHNS, CDR2 SASEGT. CDR3 amino acids: CASSSSVAGGDTQYF. Written as DNA, the CDR3 is TGTGCCAGCAGTAGCTCCGTGGCGGGGGGAGATACGCAGTATTTT.

In this sample, this clone turned up once. CDR3 in amino acids: CASSLGGGLAGRAYEQYF. The CDR3 bases are TGTGCCAGCAGCTTAGGGGGGGGACTAGCGGGGAGAGCATACGAGCAGTACTTC. This chain uses TRBV13 with TRBJ2-7; 13 nucleotides match TRBD2. This CDR3 has 18 amino acids. With 0 bases clipped from V and 4 bases from J, the junction kept 9 bases outside the gene matches. Germline V CDR1 and CDR2: PRHDT, FYEKMQ (reference sequence). Drawing the rest from reference TRBV13 and TRBJ2-7, the complete variable domain is AAGVIQSPRHLIKEKRETATLKCYPIPRHDTVYWYQQGPGQDPQFLISFYEKMQSDKGSIPDRFSAQQFSDYHSELNMSSLELGDSALYFCASSLGGGLAGRAYEQYFGPGTRLTVT.

This clone has just a few counts. V gene TRBV27 combines with J gene TRBJ2-3; D is perhaps TRBD1 (5 bases). The ends were cut back, 6 bases at V and 0 bases at J, with 10 bases in the middle. Germline loops: CDR1 MNHEY, CDR2 SMNVEV (reference sequence). This CDR3 contains 14 residues. CDR3 in amino acids: CASSPDISTDTQYF. The CDR3 nucleotides read TGTGCCAGCAGCCCGGACATTAGCACAGATACGCAGTATTTT.

The chain uses TRBV7-2 and TRBJ1-1; possibly TRBD1 for D (5 bases). This CDR3 is 14 amino acids long. Germline assignment: CDR1 SGHTA and CDR2 FQGNSA. The germline V and J ends were trimmed by 4 bases and 0 bases, with 9 bases remaining between them. The CDR3 spells CASSWGEVNTEAFF. The CDR3 DNA follows: TGTGCCAGCAGCTGGGGGGAGGTGAACACTGAAGCTTTCTTT.

J is TRBJ1-5 and V is TRBV6-1; 11 nucleotides agree with TRBD1. This CDR3 has 15 residues. The germline V gene encodes CDR1 MNHNS and CDR2 SASEGT. Trimming cost V 1 base and J 6 bases; bases outside gene matches: 2. The CDR3: CASSEGTGGGQPQHF. CDR3 DNA sequence: TGTGCCAGCAGTGAAGGGACAGGGGGCGGTCAGCCCCAGCATTTT.

The rearrangement uses TRBV2 and TRBJ1-2, with D possibly TRBD1 on 5 matching bases. V was pared by 0 bases and J by 5 bases, with 13 bases between. Germline V CDR1 and CDR2: SNHLY, FYNNEI. The CDR3 is 15 amino acids. The CDR3 sequence is CASSEAGTGGYGYTF. The CDR3 DNA reads TGTGCCAGCAGTGAAGCCGGCACAGGTGGATATGGCTACACCTTC.

The rearrangement links TRBV5-1 to TRBJ2-5; 10 bases match TRBD1. The junction had 0 bases not matched to a gene; V was cut back by 3 bases and J by 4 bases. CDR1 and CDR2 (germline): SGHRS, YFSETQ. The CDR3 totals 13 residues. CDR3 protein: CASSWTGGETQYF. The CDR3 coding sequence is TGCGCCAGCAGCTGGACAGGGGGAGAGACCCAGTACTTC.

CDR3 bases: TGTGCCAGCAGCTTAAGGAGGACTAGCGGCACAGATACGCAGTATTTT. This codes for CASSLRRTSGTDTQYF. The chain combines TRBV5-6 with TRBJ2-3; TRBD2 matches 9 bases. With 2 bases clipped from V and 1 base from J, the junction kept 5 bases outside the gene matches. The germline V gene has CDR1 SGHDT and CDR2 YYEEEE. The CDR3 sequence is 16 residues long.

The chain couples TRBV5-6 to TRBJ1-4; D is possibly TRBD1 (6 bases). Trimming removed 4 bases from V and 14 bases from J, with 18 bases in between. This CDR3 region has 13 residues. Germline V gene lookup returns CDR1 SGHDT and CDR2 YYEEEE. The DNA of the CDR3 is TGTGCCAGCAGCCCAGGCCGGGGGAGGGGGCTGTTTTTT. Its protein product is CASSPGRGRGLFF.

The gene calls are TRBV5-4 and TRBJ2-3, with 9 nucleotides matching TRBD1. CDR1 SGHNT and CDR2 YYREEE come from the germline V gene (reference sequence). Unmatched junction bases numbered 9, after V lost 1 base and J lost 3 bases. The CDR3 has 17 amino acids. The CDR3 sequence: CASSLLGTGWRTDTQYF. The CDR3, as DNA: TGTGCCAGCAGCTTGTTGGGGACAGGGTGGCGGACAGATACGCAGTATTTT.

The J gene is TRBJ2-5, the V gene TRBV2, with 8 bases that match TRBD2. The CDR3 totals 13 residues. The germline CDR1 and CDR2 sequences are SNHLY and FYNNEI. The trim removed 6 bases at V and 5 bases at J, leaving 5 bases unmatched. In nucleotides, the CDR3 is TGTGCCAGCAGCGGGGGGGCCCTGGAGACCCAGTACTTC. Translation: CASSGGALETQYF. Looking up the rest from reference TRBV2 and TRBJ2-5 gives the full variable domain: EPEVTQTPSHQVTQMGQEVILRCVPISNHLYFYWYRQILGQKVEFLVSFYNNEISEKSEIFDDQFSVERPDGSNFTLKIRSTKLEDSAMYFCASSGGALETQYFGPGTRLLVL.

J is TRBJ2-5 and V is TRBV5-1; D perhaps matches TRBD2 (5 bases). Germline CDR1 SGHRS, CDR2 YFSETQ. Trimming cost V 5 bases and J 5 bases, with 13 bases left between them. The CDR3 has 13 amino acids. Here the CDR3 DNA reads TGCGCCAGCAGAGAGGGTTTTATGGAGACCCAGTACTTC. Protein product: CASREGFMETQYF.

This clone was seen a handful of times. The rearrangement uses TRBV6-5 and TRBJ2-2; TRBD1 agrees at 7 bases. Losses at the gene ends were 11 bases for V and 0 bases for J; bases not matched to a gene: 6. This CDR3 is built from 14 residues. From germline, CDR1 is MNHEY and CDR2 SVGAGI. The CDR3 region has the DNA TGTGCCGTACGGGACAGATCGAACACCGGGGAGCTGTTTTTT. It specifies CAVRDRSNTGELFF.

CDR3: CASSRLGEFNEKLFF. The CDR3 DNA sequence: TGCGCCAGCAGCCGACTAGGGGAATTTAATGAAAAACTGTTTTTT. The chain is built from TRBV4-1 and TRBJ1-4; perhaps TRBD1 as D (5 bases). Germline-derived CDR1 and CDR2 are MGHRA and YSYEKL. The ends were cut back, 4 bases at V and 4 bases at J, with 13 bases in the middle. The CDR3 spans 15 residues.

In its sample, this clone was seen a few times. CDR3 DNA: TGTGCCAGCAGTGGTGGGCCCTTCTCCTCCTATGGCTACACCTTC. Encoded protein: CASSGGPFSSYGYTF. The chain carries TRBV2 and TRBJ1-2, with unresolved D. Looked up from germline, CDR1 is SNHLY and CDR2 is FYNNEI. Trimming took off 4 bases at V and 4 bases at J, with 16 bases between the two ends. This CDR3 has 15 amino acids.

The CDR3 coding sequence is TGCGCCAGCAGCTCCCGAGCGGGAGGGCCGGAAGATACGCAGTATTTT. This translates into CASSSRAGGPEDTQYF. The chain joins TRBV5-1 to TRBJ2-3; TRBD2 matches at 10 bases. J was trimmed by 5 bases and V by 3 bases; bases with no gene match: 9. The CDR3 covers 16 residues. The germline V gene encodes CDR1 SGHRS and CDR2 YFSETQ.